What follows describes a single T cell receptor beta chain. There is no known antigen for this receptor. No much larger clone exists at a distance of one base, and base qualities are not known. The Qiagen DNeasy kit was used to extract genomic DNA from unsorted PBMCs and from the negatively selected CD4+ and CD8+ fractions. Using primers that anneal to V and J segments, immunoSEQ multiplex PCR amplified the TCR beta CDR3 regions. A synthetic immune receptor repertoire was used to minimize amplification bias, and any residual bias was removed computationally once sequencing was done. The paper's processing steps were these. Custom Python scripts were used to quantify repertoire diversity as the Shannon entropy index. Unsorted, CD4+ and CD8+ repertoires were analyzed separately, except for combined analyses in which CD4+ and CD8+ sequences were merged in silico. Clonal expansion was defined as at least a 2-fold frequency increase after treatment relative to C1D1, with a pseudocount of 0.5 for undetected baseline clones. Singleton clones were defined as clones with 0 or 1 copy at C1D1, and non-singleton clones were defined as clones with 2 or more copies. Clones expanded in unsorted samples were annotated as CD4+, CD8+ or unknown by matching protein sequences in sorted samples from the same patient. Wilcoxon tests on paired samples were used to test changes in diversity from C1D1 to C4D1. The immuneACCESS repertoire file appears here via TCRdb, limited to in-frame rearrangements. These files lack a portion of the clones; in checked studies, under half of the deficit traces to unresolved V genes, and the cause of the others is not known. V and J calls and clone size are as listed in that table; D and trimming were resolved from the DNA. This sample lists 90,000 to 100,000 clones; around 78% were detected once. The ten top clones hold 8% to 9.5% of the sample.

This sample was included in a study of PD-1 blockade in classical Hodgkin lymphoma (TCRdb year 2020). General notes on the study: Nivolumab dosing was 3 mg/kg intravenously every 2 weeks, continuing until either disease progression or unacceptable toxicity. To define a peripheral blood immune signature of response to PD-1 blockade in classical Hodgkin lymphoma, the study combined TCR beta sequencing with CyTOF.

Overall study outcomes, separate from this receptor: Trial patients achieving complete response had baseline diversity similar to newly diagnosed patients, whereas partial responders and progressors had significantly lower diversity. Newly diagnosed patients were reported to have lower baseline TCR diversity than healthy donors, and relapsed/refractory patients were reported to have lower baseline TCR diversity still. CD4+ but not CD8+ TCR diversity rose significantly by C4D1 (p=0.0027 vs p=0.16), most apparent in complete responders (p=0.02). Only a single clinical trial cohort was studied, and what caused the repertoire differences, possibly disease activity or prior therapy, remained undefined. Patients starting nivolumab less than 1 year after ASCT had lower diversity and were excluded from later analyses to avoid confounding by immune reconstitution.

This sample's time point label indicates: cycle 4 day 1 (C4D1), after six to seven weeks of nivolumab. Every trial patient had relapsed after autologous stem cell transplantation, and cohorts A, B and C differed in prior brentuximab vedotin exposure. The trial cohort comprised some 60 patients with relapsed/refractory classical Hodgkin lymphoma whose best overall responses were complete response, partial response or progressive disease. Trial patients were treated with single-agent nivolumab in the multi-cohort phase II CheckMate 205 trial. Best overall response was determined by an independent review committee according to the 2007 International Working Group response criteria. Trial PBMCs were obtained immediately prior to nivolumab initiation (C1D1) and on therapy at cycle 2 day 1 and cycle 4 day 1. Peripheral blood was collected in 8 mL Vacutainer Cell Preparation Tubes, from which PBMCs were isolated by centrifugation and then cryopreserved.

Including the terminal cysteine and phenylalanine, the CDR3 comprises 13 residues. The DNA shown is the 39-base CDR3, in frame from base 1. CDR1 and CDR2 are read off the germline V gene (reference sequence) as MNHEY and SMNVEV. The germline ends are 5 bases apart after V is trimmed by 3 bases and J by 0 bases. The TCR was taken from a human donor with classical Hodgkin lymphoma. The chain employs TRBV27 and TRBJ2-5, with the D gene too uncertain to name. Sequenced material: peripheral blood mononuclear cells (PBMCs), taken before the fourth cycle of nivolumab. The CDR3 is CASSFRDQETQYF. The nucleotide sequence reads TGTGCCAGCAGTTTCCGGGACCAAGAGACCCAGTACTTC.